These T cell receptor beta chains were read from a single sample in a study of T cell responses to AZD1222 COVID-19 vaccine. Method: immunoSEQ multiplex PCR; TCRdb's copy keeps in-frame clones and lacks some. This repertoire shows roughly 100,000 clones, around 76% found once; its top ten account for 4% to 6%. The specimen was peripheral blood, collected on day 0 of AZD1222 vaccination. The source of these receptors is an adult in good health. Both conserved end residues are part of each CDR3. The D gene is left open where the match is weak. Not every row has a clone size; where given, it reads once, few, many or a size class.

clone size: NA; D gene: NA; J gene: TRBJ1-6; V gene: TRBV5-5; CDR3 protein: CASSRQLYGGDSPLHF; CDR3 DNA: TGTGCCAGCAGCCGCCAACTTTACGGGGGCGATTCACCCCTCCACTTT
clone size: once; D gene: NA; J gene: TRBJ1-1; V gene: TRBV11-2; CDR3 protein: CASSLSRGGTEAFF; CDR3 DNA: TGTGCCAGCAGCTTATCTCGGGGGGGCACTGAAGCTTTCTTT
clone size: NA; D gene: NA; J gene: TRBJ1-4; V gene: TRBV12-3/TRBV12-4; CDR3 protein: CASSLVRGEKLFF; CDR3 DNA: TGTGCCAGCAGTTTAGTACGGGGTGAAAAACTGTTTTTT
clone size: NA; D gene: NA; J gene: TRBJ1-5; V gene: TRBV19; CDR3 protein: CASIPPGGYQPQHF; CDR3 DNA: TGTGCCAGTATCCCCCCGGGGGGTTATCAGCCCCAGCATTTT
clone size: few; D gene: NA; J gene: TRBJ2-7; V gene: TRBV12-5; CDR3 protein: CASGLVDGYEQYF; CDR3 DNA: TGTGCTAGTGGTTTGGTGGACGGGTACGAGCAGTACTTC
clone size: NA; D gene: NA; J gene: TRBJ1-6; V gene: TRBV3-1/TRBV3-2; CDR3 protein: CASSQAGAVSPLHF; CDR3 DNA: TGTGCCAGCAGCCAAGCGGGGGCCGTTTCACCCCTCCACTTT
clone size: few; D gene: NA; J gene: TRBJ1-1; V gene: TRBV5-4; CDR3 protein: CASRNEMGAGGTEAFF; CDR3 DNA: TGTGCCAGCAGGAATGAGATGGGGGCCGGCGGCACTGAAGCTTTCTTT
clone size: NA; D gene: NA; J gene: TRBJ1-3; V gene: TRBV3-1/TRBV3-2; CDR3 protein: CASGQNRNTIYF; CDR3 DNA: TGTGCCAGCGGACAGAATAGAAACACCATATATTTT
clone size: NA; D gene: NA; J gene: TRBJ2-2; V gene: TRBV28; CDR3 protein: CASSLYGSFTGELFF; CDR3 DNA: TGTGCCAGCAGTTTATACGGCAGTTTCACCGGGGAGCTGTTTTTT
clone size: NA; D gene: NA; J gene: TRBJ1-6; V gene: TRBV7-2; CDR3 protein: CASSLDLGGRHSPLHF; CDR3 DNA: TGTGCCAGCAGCCTCGACTTAGGGGGGCGGCATTCACCCCTCCACTTT
clone size: few; D gene: NA; J gene: TRBJ2-7; V gene: TRBV7-9; CDR3 protein: CASSFIIYEQYF; CDR3 DNA: TGTGCCAGCAGCTTTATAATTTACGAGCAGTACTTC
clone size: NA; D gene: TRBD1; J gene: TRBJ2-1; V gene: TRBV5-6; CDR3 protein: CASSDFQGAREQFF; CDR3 DNA: TGTGCCAGCAGCGATTTCCAGGGGGCGCGGGAGCAGTTCTTC
clone size: NA; D gene: NA; J gene: TRBJ2-5; V gene: TRBV24-1; CDR3 protein: CATSDSKAGGETQYF; CDR3 DNA: TGTGCCACCAGTGATTCCAAGGCAGGGGGGGAGACCCAGTACTTC
clone size: NA; D gene: NA; J gene: TRBJ2-3; V gene: TRBV7-2; CDR3 protein: CASSLLGGDSTDTQYF; CDR3 DNA: TGTGCCAGCAGCTTGTTAGGGGGGGATAGCACAGATACGCAGTATTTT
clone size: NA; D gene: NA; J gene: TRBJ2-7; V gene: TRBV19; CDR3 protein: CASSMGGTYHYEQYF; CDR3 DNA: TGTGCCAGTAGTATGGGGGGAACCTACCACTACGAGCAGTACTTC
clone size: NA; D gene: TRBD1; J gene: TRBJ1-4; V gene: TRBV7-6; CDR3 protein: CASSPMTGLREKLFF; CDR3 DNA: TGTGCCAGCAGCCCGATGACAGGGCTTAGGGAAAAACTGTTTTTT
clone size: NA; D gene: NA; J gene: TRBJ1-2; V gene: TRBV6-1; CDR3 protein: CASSESLSSTNYGYTF; CDR3 DNA: TGTGCCAGCAGTGAATCGTTATCTTCGACTAACTATGGCTACACCTTC
clone size: NA; D gene: NA; J gene: TRBJ1-5; V gene: TRBV5-5; CDR3 protein: CASSLYRAGSNQPQHF; CDR3 DNA: TGTGCCAGCAGCCTATACAGGGCTGGGAGCAATCAGCCCCAGCATTTT
clone size: NA; D gene: TRBD2; J gene: TRBJ2-2; V gene: TRBV11-2; CDR3 protein: CASSLAWGRENVGELFF; CDR3 DNA: TGTGCCAGCAGCTTAGCTTGGGGGAGGGAGAATGTCGGGGAGCTGTTTTTT
clone size: NA; D gene: NA; J gene: TRBJ1-3; V gene: TRBV6-2/TRBV6-3; CDR3 protein: CASRYFLGSSGNTIYF; CDR3 DNA: TGTGCCAGCCGTTATTTCCTTGGGAGCTCTGGAAACACCATATATTTT
clone size: NA; D gene: NA; J gene: TRBJ2-1; V gene: TRBV6-2/TRBV6-3; CDR3 protein: CASSYSGLPDGSYNEQFF; CDR3 DNA: TGTGCCAGCAGTTACTCGGGACTCCCGGACGGGTCCTACAATGAGCAGTTCTTC
clone size: NA; D gene: NA; J gene: TRBJ2-3; V gene: TRBV7-6; CDR3 protein: CASSKDRGDTQYF; CDR3 DNA: TGTGCCAGCAGCAAAGACCGGGGGGATACGCAGTATTTT
clone size: NA; D gene: NA; J gene: TRBJ1-6; V gene: TRBV7-2; CDR3 protein: CASSSESERGYNSPLHF; CDR3 DNA: TGTGCCAGCAGCTCCGAGTCTGAGAGGGGATATAATTCACCCCTCCACTTT
clone size: few; D gene: NA; J gene: TRBJ1-2; V gene: TRBV4-1; CDR3 protein: CASGRMRDGYTF; CDR3 DNA: TGCGCCAGCGGACGAATGAGGGACGGCTACACCTTC
clone size: NA; D gene: NA; J gene: TRBJ1-2; V gene: TRBV6-2/TRBV6-3; CDR3 protein: CASSYTSRQPQDYGYTF; CDR3 DNA: TGTGCCAGCAGTTACACCTCCCGGCAGCCTCAAGACTATGGCTACACCTTC
clone size: NA; D gene: NA; J gene: TRBJ2-5; V gene: TRBV18; CDR3 protein: CASSLDVGQETQYF; CDR3 DNA: TGTGCCAGCTCCCTCGACGTGGGCCAAGAGACCCAGTACTTC
clone size: NA; D gene: NA; J gene: TRBJ2-1; V gene: TRBV15; CDR3 protein: CATSRLGSTYNVYNEQFF; CDR3 DNA: TGTGCCACCAGCAGACTCGGGAGTACCTACAATGTTTACAATGAGCAGTTCTTC
clone size: once; D gene: NA; J gene: TRBJ1-2; V gene: TRBV27; CDR3 protein: CASSLSPQNYGYTF; CDR3 DNA: TGTGCCAGCAGTTTATCCCCACAGAACTATGGCTACACCTTC
clone size: NA; D gene: NA; J gene: TRBJ2-1; V gene: TRBV6-5; CDR3 protein: CASSYTAESLFNEQFF; CDR3 DNA: TGTGCCAGCAGTTACACCGCAGAAAGTCTCTTCAATGAGCAGTTCTTC
clone size: NA; D gene: NA; J gene: TRBJ2-3; V gene: TRBV5-1; CDR3 protein: CASSLGYRATDTQYF; CDR3 DNA: TGCGCCAGCAGCTTGGGGTATCGAGCCACAGATACGCAGTATTTT
clone size: few; D gene: TRBD1; J gene: TRBJ1-5; V gene: TRBV19; CDR3 protein: CASRSDRGSNQPQHF; CDR3 DNA: TGTGCCAGTAGATCTGACAGGGGAAGCAATCAGCCCCAGCATTTT
clone size: NA; D gene: NA; J gene: TRBJ2-7; V gene: TRBV7-2; CDR3 protein: CASSRTADYEQYF; CDR3 DNA: TGTGCCAGCAGCAGGACAGCAGACTACGAGCAGTACTTC
clone size: NA; D gene: NA; J gene: TRBJ2-1; V gene: TRBV7-9; CDR3 protein: CASSGPGAGVYNEQFF; CDR3 DNA: TGTGCCAGCAGCGGCCCAGGGGCGGGGGTTTACAATGAGCAGTTCTTC
clone size: once; D gene: TRBD2; J gene: TRBJ2-7; V gene: TRBV6-2/TRBV6-3; CDR3 protein: CASSLGLAYEQYF; CDR3 DNA: TGTGCCAGCAGCCTCGGACTAGCCTACGAGCAGTACTTC
clone size: few; D gene: NA; J gene: TRBJ1-2; V gene: TRBV2; CDR3 protein: CAGGTTANYGYTF; CDR3 DNA: TGTGCAGGCGGGACAACTGCTAACTATGGCTACACCTTC
clone size: NA; D gene: NA; J gene: TRBJ2-2; V gene: TRBV5-1; CDR3 protein: CASSLMTNSAGELFF; CDR3 DNA: TGCGCCAGCAGCTTGATGACAAATAGTGCCGGGGAGCTGTTTTTT
clone size: few; D gene: NA; J gene: TRBJ1-3; V gene: TRBV6-5; CDR3 protein: CASSRGWGNTIYF; CDR3 DNA: TGTGCCAGCAGCCGGGGATGGGGAAACACCATATATTTT
clone size: NA; D gene: NA; J gene: TRBJ1-1; V gene: TRBV9; CDR3 protein: CASSLWTDTEAFF; CDR3 DNA: TGTGCCAGCAGCTTATGGACAGACACTGAAGCTTTCTTT
clone size: few; D gene: NA; J gene: TRBJ1-4; V gene: TRBV9; CDR3 protein: CASSPPGLQGREKLFF; CDR3 DNA: TGTGCCAGCAGCCCACCGGGCCTCCAAGGTAGAGAAAAACTGTTTTTT
clone size: NA; D gene: NA; J gene: TRBJ2-3; V gene: TRBV18; CDR3 protein: CASSENRDTQYF; CDR3 DNA: TGTGCCAGCTCAGAGAACAGGGATACGCAGTATTTT
clone size: NA; D gene: NA; J gene: TRBJ1-4; V gene: TRBV20-1; CDR3 protein: CSASRENEKLFF; CDR3 DNA: TGCAGTGCTAGTAGGGAAAATGAAAAACTGTTTTTT
clone size: NA; D gene: NA; J gene: TRBJ2-1; V gene: TRBV12-2; CDR3 protein: CASRLAPPTGARDEQFF; CDR3 DNA: TGTGCAAGTCGCTTAGCGCCTCCGACGGGGGCGAGAGATGAGCAGTTCTTC
clone size: NA; D gene: NA; J gene: TRBJ2-1; V gene: TRBV3-1/TRBV3-2; CDR3 protein: CASSVRPIYNEQFF; CDR3 DNA: TGTGCCAGCAGCGTTAGACCAATCTACAATGAGCAGTTCTTC
clone size: NA; D gene: NA; J gene: TRBJ1-4; V gene: TRBV5-1; CDR3 protein: CASSPRQPPREKLFF; CDR3 DNA: TGCGCCAGCAGCCCCAGACAGCCTCCCAGGGAAAAACTGTTTTTT
clone size: NA; D gene: TRBD2; J gene: TRBJ2-1; V gene: TRBV24-1; CDR3 protein: CATSDGRRGAYNEQFF; CDR3 DNA: TGTGCCACCAGTGATGGGCGGCGGGGGGCCTACAATGAGCAGTTCTTC
clone size: NA; D gene: NA; J gene: TRBJ2-7; V gene: TRBV7-2; CDR3 protein: CASSVGGGIRSYEQYF; CDR3 DNA: TGTGCCAGCAGTGTAGGAGGGGGTATCCGTTCCTACGAGCAGTACTTC
clone size: NA; D gene: NA; J gene: TRBJ2-2; V gene: TRBV6-5; CDR3 protein: CASSYLRFGGELFF; CDR3 DNA: TGTGCCAGCAGTTACTTAAGGTTTGGCGGGGAGCTGTTTTTT
clone size: few; D gene: NA; J gene: TRBJ1-2; V gene: TRBV29-1; CDR3 protein: CSVEVPSGYGYTF; CDR3 DNA: TGCAGCGTTGAAGTACCGTCGGGTTATGGCTACACCTTC